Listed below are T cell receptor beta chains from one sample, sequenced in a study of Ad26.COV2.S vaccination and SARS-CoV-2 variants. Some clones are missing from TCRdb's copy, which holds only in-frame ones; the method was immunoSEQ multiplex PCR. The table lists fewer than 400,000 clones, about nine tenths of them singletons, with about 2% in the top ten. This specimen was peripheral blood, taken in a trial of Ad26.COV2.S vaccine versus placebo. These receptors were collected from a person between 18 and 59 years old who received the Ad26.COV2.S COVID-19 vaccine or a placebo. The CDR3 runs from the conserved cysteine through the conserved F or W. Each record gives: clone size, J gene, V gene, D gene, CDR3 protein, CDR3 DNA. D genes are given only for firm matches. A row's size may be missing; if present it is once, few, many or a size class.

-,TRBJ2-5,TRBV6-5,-,CASSYGTGSKTQYF,TGTGCCAGCAGTTACGGGACCGGGAGCAAGACCCAGTACTTC
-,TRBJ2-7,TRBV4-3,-,CASVSEGGQPNEQYF,TGCGCCAGCGTCTCAGAGGGGGGACAGCCGAACGAGCAGTACTTC
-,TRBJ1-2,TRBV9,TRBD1,CASSFSTGVDYGYTF,TGTGCCAGCAGCTTTTCAACAGGGGTTGACTATGGCTACACCTTC
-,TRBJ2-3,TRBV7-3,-,CASSPGASTDTQYF,TGTGCCAGCAGCCCAGGGGCGAGCACAGATACGCAGTATTTT
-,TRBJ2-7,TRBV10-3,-,CAIRQGDEQYF,TGTGCCATCAGGCAGGGTGACGAGCAGTACTTC
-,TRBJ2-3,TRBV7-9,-,CASSSLVAGTQYF,TGTGCCAGCAGCTCCCTAGTCGCGGGCACGCAGTATTTT
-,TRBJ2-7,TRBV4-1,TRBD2,CASSQPGLADYEQYF,TGCGCCAGCAGCCAACCGGGACTAGCGGACTACGAGCAGTACTTC
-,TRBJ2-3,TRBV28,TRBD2,CASSYPLAGYGDTQYF,TGTGCCAGCAGTTACCCCTTAGCGGGGTACGGAGATACGCAGTATTTT
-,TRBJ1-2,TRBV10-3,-,CAISTDIYGYTF,TGTGCCATCTCAACAGACATCTATGGCTACACCTTC
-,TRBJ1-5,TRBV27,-,CASSFGFSNQPQHF,TGTGCCAGCAGTTTCGGGTTTAGCAATCAGCCCCAGCATTTT
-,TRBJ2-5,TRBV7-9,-,CASSSQGTQETQYF,TGTGCCAGCAGCTCTCAGGGGACCCAAGAGACCCAGTACTTC
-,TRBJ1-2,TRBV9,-,CASSVDTVRGGYTF,TGTGCCAGCAGCGTAGACACAGTCAGGGGTGGCTACACCTTC
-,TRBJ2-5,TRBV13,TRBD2,CASSLRGRAQETQYF,TGTGCCAGCAGCTTACGGGGGAGGGCCCAAGAGACCCAGTACTTC
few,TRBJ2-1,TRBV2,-,CASGEGLIHEQFF,TGTGCCAGCGGCGAGGGGCTGATCCATGAGCAGTTCTTC
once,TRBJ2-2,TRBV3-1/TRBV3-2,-,CASSQVGNTGELFF,TGTGCCAGCAGCCAAGTGGGGAACACCGGGGAGCTGTTTTTT
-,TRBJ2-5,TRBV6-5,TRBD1,CASTLTGPQETQYF,TGTGCCAGCACCCTGACAGGGCCTCAAGAGACCCAGTACTTC
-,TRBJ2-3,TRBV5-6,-,CASSRPASGDTQYF,TGTGCCAGCAGCCGCCCCGCAAGTGGAGATACGCAGTATTTT
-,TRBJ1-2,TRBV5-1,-,CASSLEHGGYGYTF,TGCGCCAGCAGCTTGGAGCACGGAGGCTATGGCTACACCTTC
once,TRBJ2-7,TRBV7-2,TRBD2,CASSLDLTRGDEQYF,TGTGCCAGCAGCTTAGATTTGACCCGGGGGGACGAGCAGTACTTC
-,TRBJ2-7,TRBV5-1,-,CASSLAEGFGEQYF,TGCGCCAGCAGCTTGGCTGAGGGGTTTGGAGAGCAGTACTTC
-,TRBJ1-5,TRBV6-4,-,CASSTKNRDSNQPQHF,TGTGCCAGCAGTACTAAAAACAGGGATAGCAATCAGCCCCAGCATTTT
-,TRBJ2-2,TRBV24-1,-,CATSDFRGATGELFF,TGTGCCACCAGTGATTTCAGGGGTGCCACCGGGGAGCTGTTTTTT
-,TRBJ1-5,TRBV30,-,CAWSVGGSNQPQHF,TGTGCCTGGAGTGTGGGAGGGAGCAATCAGCCCCAGCATTTT
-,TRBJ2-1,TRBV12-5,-,CASGSWTANEQFF,TGTGCTAGTGGTTCCTGGACAGCGAATGAGCAGTTCTTC
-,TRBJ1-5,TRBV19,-,CASSGGAADQPQHF,TGTGCCAGTAGTGGCGGAGCCGCGGATCAGCCCCAGCATTTT
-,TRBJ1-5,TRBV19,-,CASSIDRAGNQPQHF,TGTGCCAGTAGTATAGATCGGGCTGGCAATCAGCCCCAGCATTTT
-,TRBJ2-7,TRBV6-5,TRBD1,CASSRQGSQSYEQYF,TGTGCCAGCAGTCGACAGGGGTCCCAATCCTACGAGCAGTACTTC
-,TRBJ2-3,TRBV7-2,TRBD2,CASSLGLAGNTQYF,TGTGCCAGCAGCTTAGGACTAGCGGGGAATACGCAGTATTTT
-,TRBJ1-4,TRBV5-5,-,CASSPAGAEGKLFF,TGTGCCAGCAGCCCGGCGGGGGCGGAAGGAAAACTGTTTTTT
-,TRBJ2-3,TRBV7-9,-,CASSSDSLTQYF,TGTGCCAGCAGCTCAGACAGCCTCACGCAGTATTTT
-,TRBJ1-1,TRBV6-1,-,CASSEAGGQGNFF,TGTGCCAGCAGTGAAGCTGGAGGGCAGGGCAATTTCTTT
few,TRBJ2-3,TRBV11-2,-,CASSLDRRQAQYF,TGTGCCAGCAGCTTAGATCGTCGGCAGGCGCAGTATTTT
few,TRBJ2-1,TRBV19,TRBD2,CASSQLAGVLNEQFF,TGTGCCAGTAGCCAACTAGCGGGAGTGTTAAATGAGCAGTTCTTC
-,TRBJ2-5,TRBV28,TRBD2,CASRPSGSLGTQYF,TGTGCCAGCAGGCCTAGCGGGAGCCTGGGGACCCAGTACTTC
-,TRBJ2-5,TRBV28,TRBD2,CASNKGLEWETQYF,TGTGCCAGCAACAAGGGACTAGAGTGGGAGACCCAGTACTTC
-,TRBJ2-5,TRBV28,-,CASSLRRGGLETQYF,TGTGCCAGCAGTTTAAGGAGAGGGGGTCTAGAGACCCAGTACTTC
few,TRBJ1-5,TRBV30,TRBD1,CAWNPGQRNQPQHF,TGTGCCTGGAATCCGGGACAGAGGAATCAGCCCCAGCATTTT